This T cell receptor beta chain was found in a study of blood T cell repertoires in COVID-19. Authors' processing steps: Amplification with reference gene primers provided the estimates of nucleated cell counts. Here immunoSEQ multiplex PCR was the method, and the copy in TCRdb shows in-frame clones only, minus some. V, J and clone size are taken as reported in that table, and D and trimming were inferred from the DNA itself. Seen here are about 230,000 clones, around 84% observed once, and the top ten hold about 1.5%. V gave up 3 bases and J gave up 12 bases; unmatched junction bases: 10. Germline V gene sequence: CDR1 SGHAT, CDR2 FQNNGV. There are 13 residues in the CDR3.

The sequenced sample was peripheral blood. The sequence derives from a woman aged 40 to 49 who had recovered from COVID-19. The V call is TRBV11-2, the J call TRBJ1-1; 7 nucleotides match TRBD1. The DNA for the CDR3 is TGTGCCAGCAGCTTTACCGGGACAGCTGTAACTTTCTTT. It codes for CASSFTGTAVTFF.